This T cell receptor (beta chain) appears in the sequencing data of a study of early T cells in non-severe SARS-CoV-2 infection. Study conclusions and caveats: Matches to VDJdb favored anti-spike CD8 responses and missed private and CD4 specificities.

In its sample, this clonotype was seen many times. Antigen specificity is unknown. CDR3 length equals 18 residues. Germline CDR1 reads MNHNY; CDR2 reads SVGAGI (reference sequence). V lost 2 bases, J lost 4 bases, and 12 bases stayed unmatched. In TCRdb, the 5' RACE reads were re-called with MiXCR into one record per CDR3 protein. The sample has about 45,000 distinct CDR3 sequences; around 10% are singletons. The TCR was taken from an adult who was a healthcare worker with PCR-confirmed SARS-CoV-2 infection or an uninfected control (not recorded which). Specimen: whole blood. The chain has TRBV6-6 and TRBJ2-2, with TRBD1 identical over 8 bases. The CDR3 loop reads CASSYPLLQGVSTGELFF. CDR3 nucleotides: TGTGCCAGCAGTTACCCCTTGCTACAGGGGGTCTCCACCGGGGAGCTGTTTTTT.